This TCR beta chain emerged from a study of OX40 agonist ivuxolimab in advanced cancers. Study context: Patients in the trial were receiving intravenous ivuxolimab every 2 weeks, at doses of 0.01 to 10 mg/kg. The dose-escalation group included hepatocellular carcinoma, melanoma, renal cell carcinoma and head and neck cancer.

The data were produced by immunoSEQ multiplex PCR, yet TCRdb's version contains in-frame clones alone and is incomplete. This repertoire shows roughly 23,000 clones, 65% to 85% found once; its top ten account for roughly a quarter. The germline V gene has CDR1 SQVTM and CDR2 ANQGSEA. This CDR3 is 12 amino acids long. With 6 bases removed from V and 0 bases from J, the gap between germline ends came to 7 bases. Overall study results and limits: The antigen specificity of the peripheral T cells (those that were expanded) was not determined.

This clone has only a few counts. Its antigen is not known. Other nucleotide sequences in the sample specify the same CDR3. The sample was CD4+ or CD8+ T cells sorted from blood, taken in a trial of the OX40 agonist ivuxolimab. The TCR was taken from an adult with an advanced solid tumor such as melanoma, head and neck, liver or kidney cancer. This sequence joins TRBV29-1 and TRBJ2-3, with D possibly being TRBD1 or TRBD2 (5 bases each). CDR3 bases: TGCAGCGTCGGGGCCAGCACAGATACGCAGTATTTT. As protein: CSVGASTDTQYF.